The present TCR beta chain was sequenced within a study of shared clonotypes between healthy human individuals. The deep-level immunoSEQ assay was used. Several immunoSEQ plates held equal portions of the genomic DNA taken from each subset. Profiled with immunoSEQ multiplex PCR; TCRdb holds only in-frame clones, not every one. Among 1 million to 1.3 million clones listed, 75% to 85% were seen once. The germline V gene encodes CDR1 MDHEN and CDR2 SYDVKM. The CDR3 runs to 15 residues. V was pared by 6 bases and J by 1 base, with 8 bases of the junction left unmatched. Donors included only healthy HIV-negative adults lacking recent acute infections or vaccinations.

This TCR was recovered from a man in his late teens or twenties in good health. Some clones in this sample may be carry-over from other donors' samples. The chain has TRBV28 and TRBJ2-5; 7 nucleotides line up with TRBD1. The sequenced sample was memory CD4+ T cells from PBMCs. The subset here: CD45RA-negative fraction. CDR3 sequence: CASSPNRGGQETQYF. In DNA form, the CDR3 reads TGTGCCAGCAGCCCTAACAGGGGTGGCCAAGAGACCCAGTACTTC.